This T cell receptor beta chain is from a study of blood T cell repertoires in COVID-19. Authors' methods: Researchers report that nucleated cell counts were estimated from reference gene primer amplification. Repertoires were generated with immunoSEQ multiplex PCR, while TCRdb's copy carries only in-frame clones and drops some. V and J calls and clone size are those listed in that table; D and trimming were worked out from the DNA. In the table there are fewer than 350,000 clones, roughly 88% of which are singletons. The CDR3 length is 15 residues. Germline CDR1 and CDR2: SGHTA and FQGNSA. The V gene lost 5 bases and the J gene lost 3 bases, with 16 bases spanning the gap.

V usage is TRBV7-2 and J usage is TRBJ1-1; D ambiguous. What was sequenced was peripheral blood. The sequence came from a woman aged 25 to 39 with COVID-19, enrolled during active disease. The CDR3 DNA follows: TGTGCCAGCAGCCCCAGAGGGTATGAAGACACTGAAGCTTTCTTT. Protein sequence: CASSPRGYEDTEAFF.